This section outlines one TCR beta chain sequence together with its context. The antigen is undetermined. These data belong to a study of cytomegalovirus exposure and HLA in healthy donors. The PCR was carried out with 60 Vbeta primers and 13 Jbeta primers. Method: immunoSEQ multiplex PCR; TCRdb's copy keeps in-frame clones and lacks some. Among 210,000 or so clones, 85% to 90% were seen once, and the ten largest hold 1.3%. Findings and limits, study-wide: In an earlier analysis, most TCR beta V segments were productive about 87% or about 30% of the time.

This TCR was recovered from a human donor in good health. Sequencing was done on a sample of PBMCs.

The CDR3 loop is CASSYKSPGSYGYTF. As DNA, the CDR3 is TGTGCCAGCAGTTACAAGTCCCCAGGCTCCTATGGCTACACCTTC. This rearrangement joins TRBV6-5 to TRBJ1-2; D call uncertain. The germline CDR1 and CDR2 sequences are MNHEY and SVGAGI. This CDR3 spans 15 amino acids. The V gene lost 2 bases and the J gene lost 4 bases, with 14 bases spanning the gap.